This T cell receptor beta chain was documented in a study of PD-1 blockade in classical Hodgkin lymphoma. Using immunoSEQ multiplex PCR, the repertoire was profiled, and TCRdb retains in-frame clones only, with some absent. There are 29,000 or so clones in the sample; more than 80% occur only once, and 0.35% lies in the top ten. Of note for this clone: Its antigen is unidentified.

Time point of the sample: newly diagnosed, previously untreated cHL patient sample. Using magnetic negative selection, the CD4+ T cells were separated out of thawed PBMCs. Newly diagnosed classical Hodgkin lymphoma PBMCs, still untreated, provided the comparison samples. General study findings and limits: Why the repertoires differ is still unclear, perhaps disease activity or prior therapy.

The sequenced sample was CD4+ T cells from blood. The receptor's source is a human donor with classical Hodgkin lymphoma.

Here the CDR3 DNA reads TGTGCCAGCACCCGACAGAGTGGGTACAATGAGCAGTTCTTC. Its translation is CASTRQSGYNEQFF. The chain joins TRBV6-1 to TRBJ2-1, with D perhaps TRBD1 (5 bases). V lost 7 bases, J lost 4 bases, and 14 bases lay in between. The CDR3 contains 14 residues. CDR1 is MNHNS and CDR2 is SASEGT in the germline V gene.